These 5 T cell receptor beta chains came from one sample sequenced in a study of blood T cell repertoires in COVID-19. The data were produced by immunoSEQ multiplex PCR, yet TCRdb's version contains in-frame clones alone and is incomplete. This sample has some 150,000 clones, with more than 65% found just once. Source material: peripheral blood. The receptors shown here come from a human donor in a cohort sampled during active COVID-19.

In its sample, this clone was seen once. The chain joins TRBV28 to TRBJ1-2; 9 bases align to TRBD1. Germline CDR1 reads MDHEN; CDR2 reads SYDVKM. The CDR3 has 13 residues. J gave up 6 bases and V 6 bases, and 5 bases lay outside the gene matches. The CDR3, as DNA: TGTGCCAGCAGCTTAACAGGGGGCAATGGCTACACCTTC. It translates to CASSLTGGNGYTF.

The gene calls are TRBV2 and TRBJ1-5, with 9 bases that match TRBD1. The CDR3 consists of 13 residues. The junction had 2 bases not matched to a gene; V was cut back by 6 bases and J by 5 bases. Germline assignment: CDR1 SNHLY and CDR2 FYNNEI. CDR3 in amino acids: CASRGQGDQPQHF. CDR3 bases: TGTGCCAGCAGGGGACAGGGAGATCAGCCCCAGCATTTT.

This chain joins TRBV7-9 and TRBJ1-4; 10 nucleotides agree with TRBD1. Unmatched junction bases numbered 6, after V lost 5 bases and J lost 6 bases. The CDR3 is 15 residues long. Germline assignment: CDR1 SEHNR and CDR2 FQNEAQ (reference sequence). CDR3 coding DNA: TGTGCCAGCAGCCCAGGGACAGGGGAGGATGAAAAACTGTTTTTT. Translation: CASSPGTGEDEKLFF. The full variable domain, completed using reference TRBV7-9 and TRBJ1-4, is DTGVSQNPRHKITKRGQNVTFRCDPISEHNRLYWYRQTLGQGPEFLTYFQNEAQLEKSRLLSDRFSAERPKGSFSTLEIQRTEQGDSAMYLCASSPGTGEDEKLFFGSGTQLSVL.

The V and J genes are TRBV7-9 and TRBJ1-1, with 7 bases lining up with TRBD1. The CDR3 has 15 residues. Germline V gives CDR1 SEHNR, CDR2 FQNEAQ (reference sequence). V was pared by 5 bases and J by 0 bases, with 6 bases of the junction left unmatched. The CDR3: CASSPPGQMNTEAFF. CDR3 DNA sequence: TGTGCCAGCAGCCCCCCGGGACAGATGAACACTGAAGCTTTCTTT.

This chain connects TRBV19 to TRBJ1-5; tentatively, D is TRBD1 (5 bases). Trimming left V 6 bases short and J 9 bases short, with 21 bases between. The germline V gene encodes CDR1 LNHDA and CDR2 SQIVND (reference sequence). The CDR3 runs 15 residues. CDR3 sequence (DNA): TGTGCCAGTAGAACACCCGGACAAGGCCTAACGCCCCAGCATTTT. Protein sequence: CASRTPGQGLTPQHF.